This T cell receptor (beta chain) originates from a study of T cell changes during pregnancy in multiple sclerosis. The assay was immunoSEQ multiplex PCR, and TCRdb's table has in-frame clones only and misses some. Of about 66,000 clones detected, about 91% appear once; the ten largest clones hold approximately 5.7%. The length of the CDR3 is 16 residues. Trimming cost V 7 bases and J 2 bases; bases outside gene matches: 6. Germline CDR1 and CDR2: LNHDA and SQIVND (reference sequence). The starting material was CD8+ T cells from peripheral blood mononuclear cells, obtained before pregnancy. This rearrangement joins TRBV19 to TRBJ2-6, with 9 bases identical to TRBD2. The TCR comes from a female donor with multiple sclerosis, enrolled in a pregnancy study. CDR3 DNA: TGTGCCAGTACTCCCAGCGGGGGGACTGGGGCCAACGTCCTGACTTTC. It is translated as CASTPSGGTGANVLTF.